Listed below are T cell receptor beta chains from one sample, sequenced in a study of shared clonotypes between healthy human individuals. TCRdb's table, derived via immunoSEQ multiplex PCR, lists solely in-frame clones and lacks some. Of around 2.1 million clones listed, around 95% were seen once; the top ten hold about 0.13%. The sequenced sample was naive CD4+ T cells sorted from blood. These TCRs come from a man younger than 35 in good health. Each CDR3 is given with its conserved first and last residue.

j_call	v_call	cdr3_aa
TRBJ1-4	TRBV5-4	CASSSTGENEKLFF
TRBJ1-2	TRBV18	CASSPSTGLANYGYTF
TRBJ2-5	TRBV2	CATQEGETQYF
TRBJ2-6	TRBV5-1	CASSLESGLSGANVLTF
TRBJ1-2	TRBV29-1	CSALINGYTF
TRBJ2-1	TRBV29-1	CSGTGTGKQFF
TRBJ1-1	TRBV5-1	CASSLIGRPENTEAFF
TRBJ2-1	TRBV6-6	CASRYPSEIREEFF
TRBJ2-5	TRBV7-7	CASSYLGQGGETQYF
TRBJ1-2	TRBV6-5	CASSKTGIYGYTF
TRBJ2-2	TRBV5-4	CASSLTGLGTGELFF
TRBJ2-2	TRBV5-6	CASSPGTGRTNTGELFF
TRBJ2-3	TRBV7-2	CASRRGSTDTQYF
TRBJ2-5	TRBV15	CATSRANPQETQYF
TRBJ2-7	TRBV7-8	CASSLTSGGWVEQYF
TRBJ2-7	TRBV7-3	CASSSGIAGGQQYF
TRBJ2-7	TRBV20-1	CSARDRNEQYF